The TCR beta chain under discussion was sequenced for a study of blood T cell repertoires in COVID-19. Trimming took off 2 bases at V and 4 bases at J, with 12 bases between the two ends. The CDR3 loop spans 14 amino acids. The germline V gene has CDR1 SNHLY and CDR2 FYNNEI. This table comes from immunoSEQ multiplex PCR, and its TCRdb copy is limited to in-frame clones, with some not included. The sample carries around 150,000 clones, roughly 83% recorded once. This sequence originates from an older man who had been exposed to COVID-19. What was sequenced was PBMCs or T cells enriched from blood (not recorded which). This chain connects TRBV2 to TRBJ2-7; D is perhaps TRBD1 (6 bases). In DNA form, the CDR3 reads TGTGCCAGCAGTGAACACAGGGATTTTTACGAGCAGTACTTC. Protein sequence: CASSEHRDFYEQYF.